This T cell receptor (beta chain) was documented in a study of T cell changes during pregnancy in multiple sclerosis. TCRdb's copy holds only in-frame clones and misses some; the assay was immunoSEQ multiplex PCR. The repertoire holds 90,000 to 100,000 clones, with 90% to 95% as singletons. V was shortened by 2 bases and J by 3 bases, with 5 bases between the two germline ends. CDR1 MDHEN and CDR2 SYDVKM come from the germline V gene. This CDR3 has 12 residues. As to this clone: Other nucleotide sequences in the sample specify the same CDR3.

This receptor was identified in a female donor with multiple sclerosis, enrolled in a pregnancy study. V is TRBV28 and J is TRBJ2-7; D not resolved. This specimen was peripheral blood, taken in the third trimester of pregnancy. The CDR3: CASSLGRYEQYF. The CDR3 bases are TGTGCCAGCAGTTTAGGGCGCTACGAGCAGTACTTC.